This T cell receptor (beta chain) was sequenced in a study of T-cell memory formation after mild COVID-19. Study-wide context: Largely donor-specific sequence clusters came from a couple of donors. General study results and limits: Researchers found some responding clones in pre-infection memory, a sign that cross-reactive memory joined. Clones that shrank (day 15 to 85) were balanced CD4/CD8, whereas later expanders leaned CD4+.

TCRdb ran MiXCR on the 5' RACE reads and lists one entry per CDR3 protein. The sample contains roughly 380,000 distinct CDR3 sequences, 25% to 30% of which appear only once. Germline CDR1 reads ENHRY; CDR2 reads SYGVKD. The CDR3 contains 16 residues. Trimming left V 10 bases short and J 7 bases short, with 26 bases between. This clonotype has only a few counts. No antigen is known for it. This TCR came from an adult woman who had mild COVID-19 (a few samples of this study predate the infection). Cell type and time point are not known. This chain links TRBV10-3 with TRBJ2-1; perhaps TRBD1 as D (5 bases). Sequencing was performed on PBMCs or a T cell subset sorted from them (not recorded which). The CDR3 reads CATATLPGPSGNEQFF. The CDR3 DNA is TGTGCCACCGCAACTCTCCCCGGGCCCTCAGGGAATGAGCAGTTCTTC.